The entry below gives a single T cell receptor beta chain sequence along with its context. The germline V gene has CDR1 DFQATT and CDR2 SNEGSKA (reference sequence). V gave up 4 bases and J gave up 4 bases; unmatched junction bases: 9. The CDR3 has 15 residues. This record belongs to a study of blood T cells in healthy people across ages. Primers used in a second PCR of about 6 to 12 cycles were a sample-barcoded 5' primer and a J-beta primer mix. Using its own MiXCR run on the 5' RACE reads, TCRdb lists one record per CDR3 protein. The profile shows 600,000 or so distinct CDR3 sequences, about 30% of them singletons.

This chain joins TRBV20-1 and TRBJ1-1; 10 bases align to TRBD1. Sequencing input: blood. This TCR was sampled from a woman over 75 in good health. The CDR3 region is CSATDPTGGLTEAFF. In DNA, the CDR3 is TGCAGTGCTACCGACCCGACAGGGGGCCTCACTGAAGCTTTCTTT.